This TCR beta chain was recovered during a study of spatial heterogeneity in lung cancer. Worth noting for this clonotype: No antigen is known for it.

This sample's time point: sample taken at primary tumor resection. The donors comprised around 76 untreated early-stage non-small cell lung cancer patients. V lost 3 bases to trimming and J lost 0 bases; unmatched junction nucleotides: 0. The CDR3 is 15 amino acids. In germline, CDR1 is MRHNA, CDR2 SNTAGT. In TCRdb, the 5' RACE reads were re-called with MiXCR into one record per CDR3 protein. Among nearly 25,000 distinct CDR3 sequences listed, over 7.5% were seen once. Findings and limits, study-wide: It was found that expanded intratumoral alpha and beta TCR counts tracked tumor mutation counts.

The receptor was isolated from a male donor with early-stage non-small cell lung cancer. The rearrangement links TRBV6-4 to TRBJ2-2, with 8 bases aligning to TRBD1. Specimen: lung tumor tissue, collected at surgery. CDR3 DNA sequence: TGTGCCAGCAGTGAACAGGGGGCGAACACCGGGGAGCTGTTTTTT. Translating it yields CASSEQGANTGELFF.